These 18 T cell receptor beta chains came from one sample sequenced in a study of identical twins. MiXCR, run by TCRdb on the 5' RACE reads, gives a single entry per CDR3 protein. The sample includes about 690,000 distinct CDR3 sequences, 5.5% to 7.5% of them seen just once. The sample consisted of naive T cells sorted from blood. These receptors came from a man younger than 35 in good health.

This clonotype was seen a handful of times. The rearrangement joins TRBV24-1 to TRBJ1-5, with D possibly being TRBD1 (6 bases). This CDR3 is 13 amino acids long. Germline V gives CDR1 KGHDR, CDR2 SFDVKD. Trimming cost V 6 bases and J 6 bases, with 11 bases left between them. The CDR3 sequence: CATSRGGLQPQHF. In nucleotides, the CDR3 is TGTGCCACCAGTCGAGGGGGTCTTCAGCCCCAGCATTTT.

This clonotype was recorded at least ten times. The V and J genes are TRBV12-3 or TRBV12-4 and TRBJ2-7; 7 bases are shared with TRBD2. The CDR3 is made up of 14 amino acids. V shed 4 bases, J shed 3 bases, and the junction held 6 bases outside the gene matches. The CDR3: CASSYLADNYEQYF. The CDR3 DNA reads as TGTGCCAGCAGTTACCTAGCGGATAACTACGAGCAGTACTTC.

This clonotype showed up just a few times. The rearrangement uses TRBV3-1 and TRBJ2-7; 14 nucleotides line up with TRBD2. The trim removed 1 base at V and 5 bases at J, leaving 10 bases unmatched. This CDR3 is 18 amino acids long. The germline V gene encodes CDR1 LGHDT and CDR2 YNNKEL (reference sequence). CDR3 sequence (DNA): TGTGCCAGCAGCCAAGGAGGACTAGCGGGAGGCCAGGGGAACGAGCAGTACTTC. Translated, it gives CASSQGGLAGGQGNEQYF.

Many counts were recorded for this clonotype. This chain uses TRBV20-1 with TRBJ2-1, with D possibly TRBD2 on 5 matching bases. This CDR3 region has 16 residues. V was trimmed by 2 bases and J by 5 bases, leaving 19 bases between them. Germline assignment: CDR1 DFQATT and CDR2 SNEGSKA (reference sequence). CDR3 in amino acids: CSARSSPDEGNNEQFF. The CDR3 nucleotides read TGCAGTGCTAGATCCTCACCTGATGAGGGTAACAATGAGCAGTTCTTC.

This clonotype has a count of ten or more. The chain couples TRBV28 to TRBJ2-7; 12 bases line up with TRBD1. The length of the CDR3 is 14 residues. The germline V gene encodes CDR1 MDHEN and CDR2 SYDVKM. V shed 5 bases and J 7 bases; nucleotides not matched to a gene: 6. For the CDR3, the DNA is TGTGCCAGCAGTGAGGGACAGGGGGCGAGGGAGCAGTACTTC. Translated: CASSEGQGAREQYF.

In its sample, this clonotype was seen many times. The V call is TRBV20-1, the J call TRBJ2-1; 10 bases agree with TRBD2. With V trimmed by 5 bases and J by 10 bases, 5 bases remained unmatched. The CDR3 runs to 12 residues. Germline assignment: CDR1 DFQATT and CDR2 SNEGSKA (reference sequence). DNA of the CDR3: TGCAGTGCTTTTAAACTAGCGGGGGAGCAGTTCTTC. This gives the protein CSAFKLAGEQFF.

This rearrangement joins TRBV5-6 to TRBJ2-2; 7 positions match TRBD1. This CDR3 is built from 16 residues. Germline-derived CDR1 and CDR2 are SGHDT and YYEEEE. V trimming: 0 bases; J trimming: 4 bases; junction bases outside the gene matches: 6. The CDR3 sequence: CASSLVAQGFTGELFF. For the CDR3, the DNA is TGTGCCAGCAGCTTGGTGGCACAGGGGTTCACCGGGGAGCTGTTTTTT.

The chain combines TRBV2 with TRBJ2-3; TRBD1 matches 7 bases. The J segment lost 2 bases and the V segment lost 11 bases, leaving 10 bases of the junction unmatched. Germline CDR1 is SNHLY and CDR2 is FYNNEI. The CDR3 runs 14 residues. The CDR3 reads CAGLTGSITDTQYF. The CDR3 DNA is TGTGCCGGTTTGACAGGGTCAATCACAGATACGCAGTATTTT. Based on the CDR3 plus reference TRBV2 and TRBJ2-3, the full variable domain is EPEVTQTPSHQVTQMGQEVILRCVPISNHLYFYWYRQILGQKVEFLVSFYNNEISEKSEIFDDQFSVERPDGSNFTLKIRSTKLEDSAMYFCAGLTGSITDTQYFGPGTRLTVL.

There are a few counts of this clonotype. The chain joins TRBV4-2 to TRBJ2-4; D unresolved. Germline V gene sequence: CDR1 LGHNA, CDR2 YNFKEQ. Trimming pared 6 bases from V and 9 bases from J, leaving 9 bases between. The CDR3 runs to 11 residues. The CDR3 here is CASRGKGIQYF. DNA for the CDR3: TGTGCCAGCAGGGGGAAAGGCATTCAGTACTTC.

This clonotype was counted at least ten times. The V call is TRBV5-1, the J call TRBJ2-1; TRBD2 matches at 13 bases. Germline V gene data show CDR1 as SGHRS and CDR2 as YFSETQ. CDR3 length: 15 residues. With 4 bases clipped from V and 8 bases from J, the junction kept 6 bases outside the gene matches. The CDR3 region is CASSPGLAGVYEQFF. The CDR3 coding sequence is TGCGCCAGCAGCCCAGGACTAGCGGGAGTATATGAGCAGTTCTTC.

This clonotype has at least ten counts. For the CDR3, the DNA is TGCAGTGCTAGAGAAGGGCCCGCTGGGCAGCCCCAGCATTTT. It specifies CSAREGPAGQPQHF. The chain has TRBV20-1 and TRBJ1-5; unclear D gene. V was pared by 0 bases and J by 7 bases, with 13 bases between. Germline V gene data show CDR1 as DFQATT and CDR2 as SNEGSKA (reference sequence). This CDR3 spans 14 amino acids.

In this sample, this clonotype turned up a few times. The chain uses TRBV3-1 and TRBJ2-3; the D gene is possibly TRBD1 (5 bases). The V and J ends lost 1 base and 2 bases respectively, with 13 bases between them. The CDR3 covers 16 residues. Germline values: CDR1 LGHDT, CDR2 YNNKEL (reference sequence). The chain's CDR3 is CASSQGGHTPTDTQYF. CDR3 DNA sequence: TGTGCCAGCAGCCAAGGTGGACATACACCCACAGATACGCAGTATTTT.

The sample holds a few counts of this clonotype. The CDR3 region has the DNA TGTGCCACCAGCAGAGAAAGCAGGCGAGACACCGGGGAGCTGTTTTTT. It specifies CATSRESRRDTGELFF. This chain connects TRBV15 to TRBJ2-2; the D is unclear. V lost 0 bases and J lost 3, with 11 bases in between. CDR1 and CDR2 from the germline V gene are LNHNV and YYDKDF (reference sequence). CDR3 length: 16 residues. The whole variable domain, filled in from reference TRBV15 and TRBJ2-2, reads DAMVIQNPRYQVTQFGKPVTLSCSQTLNHNVMYWYQQKSSQAPKLLFHYYDKDFNNEADTPDNFQSRRPNTSFCFLDIRSPGLGDTAMYLCATSRESRRDTGELFFGEGSRLTVL.

In this sample, this clonotype turned up a few times. This chain joins TRBV12-3 or TRBV12-4 and TRBJ2-1; 8 positions agree with TRBD2. The CDR3 loop spans 19 amino acids. V gave up 1 base and J gave up 8 bases; unmatched junction bases: 19. For the CDR3, the DNA is TGTGCCAGCAGTTTAGAGGCTCCTGTCCTTAGCGGGAATGTCGATGAGCAGTTCTTC. Translating gives CASSLEAPVLSGNVDEQFF.

This clonotype was detected only a few times. V and J are TRBV4-3 and TRBJ2-7; TRBD2 is a possible D gene (5 bases). This CDR3 has 15 residues. Trimming removed 0 bases at V and 0 bases at J, with 9 bases between. Germline CDR1 and CDR2: LGHNA and YSLEER. CDR3 bases: TGCGCCAGCAGCCAAGACGAAGGGAGCTCCTACGAGCAGTACTTC. Its protein is CASSQDEGSSYEQYF.

This clonotype was seen ten or more times. The chain links TRBV27 to TRBJ1-2, with D tentatively TRBD1 (6 bases). Trimming shortened V by 3 bases and J by 2 bases, and 16 bases separated the two germline ends. Germline-derived CDR1 and CDR2 are MNHEY and SMNVEV (reference sequence). The CDR3 sequence is 16 residues long. The CDR3: CASSLSNRGGNYGYTF. The CDR3 DNA sequence: TGTGCCAGCAGTTTGAGCAATCGTGGGGGCAACTATGGCTACACCTTC.

This clonotype was counted ten times or more. The chain employs TRBV20-1 and TRBJ1-1, with D maybe TRBD1 (5 bases). Deletions cut 6 bases from V and 4 bases from J, with 21 bases between. Germline CDR1 DFQATT, CDR2 SNEGSKA (reference sequence). This CDR3 has 15 residues. In DNA, the CDR3 is TGCAGTGCCGGTCCGTCATTAGGGGTTGGCACTGAAGCTTTCTTT. It codes for CSAGPSLGVGTEAFF.

This clonotype showed up many times. The genes are TRBV6-2 or TRBV6-3 and TRBJ2-7; TRBD2 is a possible D gene (5 bases). The CDR3 is made up of 20 amino acids. Trimming took 3 bases from V and 3 from J, leaving 30 bases between them. The germline V gene has CDR1 MNHEY and CDR2 SVGEGT. CDR3 sequence (DNA): TGTGCCAGCAGTTATCCTTCGACGCCTGAGGGAGTAGGCCGAAACTACGAGCAGTACTTC. Amino acid sequence: CASSYPSTPEGVGRNYEQYF.